Described below is a single TCR beta chain sequence and its context. The record originates from a study of OX40 agonist ivuxolimab in advanced cancers. The germline gives CDR1 LGHNT, CDR2 FRNRAP. The CDR3 is made up of 13 amino acids. The V gene lost 4 bases and the J gene lost 7 bases, with 10 bases spanning the gap. Produced via immunoSEQ multiplex PCR; TCRdb's table is partial and in-frame only. In the table there are 100,000 or so clones, roughly nine tenths of which are singletons. The sample in question was CD4+ or CD8+ T cells sorted from blood, obtained in a trial of the OX40 agonist ivuxolimab. The clonotype originates from an adult with an advanced solid tumor such as melanoma, head and neck, liver or kidney cancer. V gene TRBV12-5 combines with J gene TRBJ2-2; D gene ambiguous. The CDR3 loop is CASGSTPGGELFF. As DNA, the CDR3 is TGTGCTAGTGGTTCCACCCCAGGCGGGGAGCTGTTTTTT.